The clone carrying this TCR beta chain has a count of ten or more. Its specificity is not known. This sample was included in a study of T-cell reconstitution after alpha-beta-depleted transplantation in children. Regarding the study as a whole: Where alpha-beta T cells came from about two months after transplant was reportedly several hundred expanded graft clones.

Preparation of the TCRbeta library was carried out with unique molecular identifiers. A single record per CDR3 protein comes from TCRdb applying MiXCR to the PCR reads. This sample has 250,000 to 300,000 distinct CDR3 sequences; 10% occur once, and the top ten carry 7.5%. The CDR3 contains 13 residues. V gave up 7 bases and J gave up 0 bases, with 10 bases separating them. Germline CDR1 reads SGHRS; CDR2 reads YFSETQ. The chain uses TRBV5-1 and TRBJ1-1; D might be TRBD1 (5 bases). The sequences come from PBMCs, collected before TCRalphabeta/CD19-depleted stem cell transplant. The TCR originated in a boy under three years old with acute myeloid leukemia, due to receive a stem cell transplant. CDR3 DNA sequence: TGCGCCAGCCGACAGATCATGAACACTGAAGCTTTCTTT. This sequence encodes CASRQIMNTEAFF.